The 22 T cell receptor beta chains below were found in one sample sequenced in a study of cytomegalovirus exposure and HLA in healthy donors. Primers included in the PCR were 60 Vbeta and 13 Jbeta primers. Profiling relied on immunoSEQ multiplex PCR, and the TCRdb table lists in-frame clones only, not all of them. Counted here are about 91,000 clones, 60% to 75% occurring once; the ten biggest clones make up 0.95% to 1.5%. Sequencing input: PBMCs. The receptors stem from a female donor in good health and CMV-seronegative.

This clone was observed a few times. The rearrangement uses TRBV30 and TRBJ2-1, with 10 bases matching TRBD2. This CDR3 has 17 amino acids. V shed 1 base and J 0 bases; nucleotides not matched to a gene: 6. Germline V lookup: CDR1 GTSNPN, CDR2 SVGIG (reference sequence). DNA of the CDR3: TGTGCCTGGAGTGGGAGGGCTAGCGGGAGCTCCTACAATGAGCAGTTCTTC. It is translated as CAWSGRASGSSYNEQFF.

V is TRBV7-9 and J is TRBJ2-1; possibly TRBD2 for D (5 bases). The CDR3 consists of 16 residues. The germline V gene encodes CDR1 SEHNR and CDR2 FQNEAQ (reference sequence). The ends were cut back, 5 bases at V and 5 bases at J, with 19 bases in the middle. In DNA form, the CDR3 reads TGTGCCAGCAGCCTTACGCGGGTACGCCCCCACAATGAGCAGTTCTTC. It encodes CASSLTRVRPHNEQFF. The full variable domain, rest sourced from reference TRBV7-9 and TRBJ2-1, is DTGVSQNPRHKITKRGQNVTFRCDPISEHNRLYWYRQTLGQGPEFLTYFQNEAQLEKSRLLSDRFSAERPKGSFSTLEIQRTEQGDSAMYLCASSLTRVRPHNEQFFGPGTRLTVL.

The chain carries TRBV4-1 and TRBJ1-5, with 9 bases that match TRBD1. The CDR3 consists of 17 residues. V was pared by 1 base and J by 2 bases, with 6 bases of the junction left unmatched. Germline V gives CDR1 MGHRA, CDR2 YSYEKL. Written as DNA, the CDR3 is TGCGCCAGCAGCCAAGCCCTGGGACAGGGTGGCAATCAGCCCCAGCATTTT. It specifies CASSQALGQGGNQPQHF.

DNA for the CDR3: TGTGCCAGCAGCCCCCCGGGACAGCCTAAGACCCAGCATTTT. This translates into CASSPPGQPKTQHF. The chain is built from TRBV7-9 and TRBJ1-5, with TRBD1 matching 7 bases. The V and J ends lost 5 bases and 11 bases, in that order; junction bases with no gene match: 12. There are 14 residues in the CDR3. The germline gives CDR1 SEHNR, CDR2 FQNEAQ (reference sequence).

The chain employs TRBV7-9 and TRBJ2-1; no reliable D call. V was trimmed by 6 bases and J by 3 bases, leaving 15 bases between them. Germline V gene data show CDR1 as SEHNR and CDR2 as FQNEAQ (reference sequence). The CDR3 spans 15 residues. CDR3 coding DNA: TGTGCCAGCAGATTTCCCGGGTCGGTCTACAATGAGCAGTTCTTC. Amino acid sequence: CASRFPGSVYNEQFF.

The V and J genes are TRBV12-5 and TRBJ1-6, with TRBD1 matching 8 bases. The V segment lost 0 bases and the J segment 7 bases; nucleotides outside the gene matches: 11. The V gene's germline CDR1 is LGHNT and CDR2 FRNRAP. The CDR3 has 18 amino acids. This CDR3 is CASGLVPGSDRDNSPLHF. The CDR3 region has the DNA TGTGCTAGTGGTTTGGTACCCGGGTCGGACAGGGACAATTCACCCCTCCACTTT.

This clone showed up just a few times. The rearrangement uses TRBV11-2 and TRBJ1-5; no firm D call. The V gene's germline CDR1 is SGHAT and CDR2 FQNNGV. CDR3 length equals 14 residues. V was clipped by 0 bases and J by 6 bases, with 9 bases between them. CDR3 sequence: CASSLDRVAQPQHF. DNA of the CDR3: TGTGCCAGCAGCTTAGATCGTGTAGCTCAGCCCCAGCATTTT.

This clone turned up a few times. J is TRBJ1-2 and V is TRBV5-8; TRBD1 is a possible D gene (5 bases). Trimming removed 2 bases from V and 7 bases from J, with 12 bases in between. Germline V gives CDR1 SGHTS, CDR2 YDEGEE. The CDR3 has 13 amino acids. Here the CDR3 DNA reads TGTGCCAGCAGCTTCGAGAAAAGGGGTGGCTACACCTTC. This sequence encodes CASSFEKRGGYTF.

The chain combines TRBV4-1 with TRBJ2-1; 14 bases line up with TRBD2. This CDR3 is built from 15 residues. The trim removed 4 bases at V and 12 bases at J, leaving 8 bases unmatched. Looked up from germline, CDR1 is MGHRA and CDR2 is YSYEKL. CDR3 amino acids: CASSRTGLAGGAQFF. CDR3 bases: TGCGCCAGCAGCCGAACCGGACTAGCGGGAGGAGCGCAGTTCTTC.

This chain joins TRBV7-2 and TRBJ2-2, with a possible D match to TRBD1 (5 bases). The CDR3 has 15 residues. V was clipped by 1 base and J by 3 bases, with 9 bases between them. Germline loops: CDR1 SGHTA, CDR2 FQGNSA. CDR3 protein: CASSLVGRDTGELFF. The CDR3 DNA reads TGTGCCAGCAGCTTAGTTGGCAGGGACACCGGGGAGCTGTTTTTT.

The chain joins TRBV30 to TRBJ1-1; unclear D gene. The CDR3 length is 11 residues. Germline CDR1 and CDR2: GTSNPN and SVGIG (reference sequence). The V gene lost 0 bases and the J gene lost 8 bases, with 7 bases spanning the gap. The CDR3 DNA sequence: TGTGCCTGGAGTGTACTAGGGGAAGCTTTCTTT. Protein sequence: CAWSVLGEAFF. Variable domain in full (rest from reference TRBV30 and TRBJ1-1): SQTIHQWPATLVQPVGSPLSLECTVEGTSNPNLYWYRQAAGRGLQLLFYSVGIGQISSEVPQNLSASRPQDRQFILSSKKLLLSDSGFYLCAWSVLGEAFFGQGTRLTVV.

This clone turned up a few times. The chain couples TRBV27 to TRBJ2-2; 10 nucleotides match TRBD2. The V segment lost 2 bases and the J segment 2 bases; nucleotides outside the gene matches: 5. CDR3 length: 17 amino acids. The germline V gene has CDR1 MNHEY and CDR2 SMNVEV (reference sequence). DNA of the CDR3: TGTGCCAGCAGTTTAGCGGCTAGCGGGGGAAACACCGGGGAGCTGTTTTTT. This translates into CASSLAASGGNTGELFF.

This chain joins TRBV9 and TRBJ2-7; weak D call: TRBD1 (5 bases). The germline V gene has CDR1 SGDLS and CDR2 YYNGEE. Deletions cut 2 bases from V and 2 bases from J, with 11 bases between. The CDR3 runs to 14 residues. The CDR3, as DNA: TGTGCCAGCAGCGTGGGGCGGCCGCCCTACGAGCAGTACTTC. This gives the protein CASSVGRPPYEQYF.

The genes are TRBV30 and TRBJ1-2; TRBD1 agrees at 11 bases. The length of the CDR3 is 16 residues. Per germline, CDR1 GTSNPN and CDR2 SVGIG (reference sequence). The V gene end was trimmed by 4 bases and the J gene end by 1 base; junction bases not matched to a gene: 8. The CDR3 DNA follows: TGTGCCTGGACCGGGACAGGGGGGAAATTTAACTATGGCTACACCTTC. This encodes CAWTGTGGKFNYGYTF.

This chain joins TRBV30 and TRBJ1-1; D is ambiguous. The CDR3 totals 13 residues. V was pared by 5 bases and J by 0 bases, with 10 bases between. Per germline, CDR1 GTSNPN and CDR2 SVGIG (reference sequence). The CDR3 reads CAWSVVMNTEAFF. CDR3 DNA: TGTGCCTGGTCAGTTGTTATGAACACTGAAGCTTTCTTT.

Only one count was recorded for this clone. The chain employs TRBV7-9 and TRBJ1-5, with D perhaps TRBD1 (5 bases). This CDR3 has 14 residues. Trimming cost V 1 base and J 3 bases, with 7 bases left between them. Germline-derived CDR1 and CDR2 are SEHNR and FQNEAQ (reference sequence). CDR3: CASSLGQLNQPQHF. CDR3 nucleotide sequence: TGTGCCAGCAGCTTAGGACAGCTCAATCAGCCCCAGCATTTT.

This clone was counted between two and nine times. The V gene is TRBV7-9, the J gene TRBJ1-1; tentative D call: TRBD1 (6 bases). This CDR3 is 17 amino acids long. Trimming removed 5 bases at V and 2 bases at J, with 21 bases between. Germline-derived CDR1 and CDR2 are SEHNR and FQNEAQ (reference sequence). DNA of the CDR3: TGTGCCAGCAGCCCGAAACAACCCCAGGGGTTAAACACTGAAGCTTTCTTT. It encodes CASSPKQPQGLNTEAFF.

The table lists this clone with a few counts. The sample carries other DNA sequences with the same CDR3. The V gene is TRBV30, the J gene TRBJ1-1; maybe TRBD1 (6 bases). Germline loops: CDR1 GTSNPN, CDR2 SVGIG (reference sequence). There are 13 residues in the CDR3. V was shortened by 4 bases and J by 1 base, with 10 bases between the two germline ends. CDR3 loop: CAWIGQPNTEAFF. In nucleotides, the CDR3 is TGTGCCTGGATAGGACAGCCGAACACTGAAGCTTTCTTT.

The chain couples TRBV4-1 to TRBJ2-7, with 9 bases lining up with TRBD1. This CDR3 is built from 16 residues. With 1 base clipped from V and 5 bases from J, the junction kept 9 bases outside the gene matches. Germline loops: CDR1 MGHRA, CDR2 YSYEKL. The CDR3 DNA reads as TGCGCCAGCAGCCAAGGAACGGTGGACAGGGGCCACGAGCAGTACTTC. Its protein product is CASSQGTVDRGHEQYF.

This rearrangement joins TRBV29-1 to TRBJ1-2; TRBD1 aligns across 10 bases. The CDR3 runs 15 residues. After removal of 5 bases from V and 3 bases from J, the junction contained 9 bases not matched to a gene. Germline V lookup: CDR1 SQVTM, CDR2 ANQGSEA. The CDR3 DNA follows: TGCAGCGTTCTGCCCCGGGACAGGGGAGACTATGGCTACACCTTC. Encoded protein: CSVLPRDRGDYGYTF.

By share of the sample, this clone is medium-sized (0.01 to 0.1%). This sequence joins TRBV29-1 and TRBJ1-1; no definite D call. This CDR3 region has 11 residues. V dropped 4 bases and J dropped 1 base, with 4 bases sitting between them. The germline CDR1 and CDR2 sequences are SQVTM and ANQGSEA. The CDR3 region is CSVVANTEAFF. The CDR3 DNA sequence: TGCAGCGTTGTGGCGAACACTGAAGCTTTCTTT.

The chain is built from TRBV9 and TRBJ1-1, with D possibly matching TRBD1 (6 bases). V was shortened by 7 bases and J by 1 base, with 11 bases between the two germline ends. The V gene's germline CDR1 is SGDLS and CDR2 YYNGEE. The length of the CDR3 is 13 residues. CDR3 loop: CASGQTPNTEAFF. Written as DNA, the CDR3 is TGTGCCAGCGGACAGACACCGAACACTGAAGCTTTCTTT.